This is a list of T cell receptor beta chains from one sample in a study of blood T cell repertoires in COVID-19. The protocol was immunoSEQ multiplex PCR, while the TCRdb copy is restricted to in-frame clones and leaves out a portion. The data show some 120,000 clones, less than 85% seen once. Sequencing input: peripheral blood. These receptors all come from a man aged 25 to 45 with acute or convalescent COVID-19. The conserved cysteine and the conserved F or W are not part of the CDR3 here. D genes are given only for firm matches.

CDR3aa	v_gene	d_gene	j_gene
ASSLGSVDTQY	TRBV7-8	-	TRBJ2-3
AISGRLAGGDWGETQY	TRBV10-3	TRBD2	TRBJ2-5
ASSLARYGRAGYNEQF	TRBV11-1	TRBD2	TRBJ2-1
ASSFASVSYNEQF	TRBV13	-	TRBJ2-1
ASSLWGDLAKNIQY	TRBV5-4	-	TRBJ2-4
ASSLEGTGYGYT	TRBV7-9	TRBD1	TRBJ1-2
ASSVAGGSYNEQF	TRBV3-1/TRBV3-2	TRBD2	TRBJ2-1
ASSRATDTQY	TRBV5-4	-	TRBJ2-3
ASSLGQGNNSPLH	TRBV7-2	TRBD1	TRBJ1-6
ASSLEQIYNEQF	TRBV5-5	-	TRBJ2-1
ASSLGGDYTEAF	TRBV7-9	-	TRBJ1-1